A selection of T cell receptor beta chains follows, all from one sample in a study of identical twins. TCRdb processed the 5' RACE reads anew with MiXCR; each CDR3 protein has one entry. Among 450,000 to 600,000 distinct CDR3 sequences listed, around 24% were seen once. These data also featured in a second study, about yellow fever vaccine responses in identical twins.

What was sequenced was CD4+ T cells sorted from blood. These TCRs come from a woman aged 18-29 years in good health. CDR3s include the opening cysteine and the closing phenylalanine or tryptophan. A D gene is named only where the DNA matches it firmly. Size is stated for part of the rows, as once, few or many counts, or as a class when the clone is expanded.

len,j_gene,v_gene,abundance,d_gene,CDR3nt,CDR3aa
14,TRBJ2-3,TRBV5-1,-,TRBD2,TGCGCCAGCAGCAAGGGACTAGCATCAGATACGCAGTATTTT,CASSKGLASDTQYF
14,TRBJ2-3,TRBV3-1,-,TRBD1,TGTGCCAGCAGGTGGACAGGGAGAGTAGATACGCAGTATTTT,CASRWTGRVDTQYF
18,TRBJ2-3,TRBV6-1,few,TRBD2,TGTGCCAGCACCGGGACTAGCGGGAGGGCCGTAAGGGCAGATACGCAGTATTTT,CASTGTSGRAVRADTQYF
11,TRBJ2-1,TRBV7-9,many,-,TGTGCCAGCAGCTTATTCGATGAGCAGTTCTTC,CASSLFDEQFF
15,TRBJ2-7,TRBV12-3/TRBV12-4,many,TRBD1,TGTGCCAGCAGTTTAACCGGGACAGGGGCCTACGAGCAGTACTTC,CASSLTGTGAYEQYF
12,TRBJ2-7,TRBV20-1,few,-,TGCAGTGCTAGATGGCAGACCTACGAGCAGTACTTC,CSARWQTYEQYF
15,TRBJ1-2,TRBV12-3/TRBV12-4,few,TRBD1,TGTGCCAGCAGTCCAACTGGGGACAGTAACTATGGCTACACCTTC,CASSPTGDSNYGYTF
18,TRBJ2-2,TRBV6-1,few,TRBD2,TGTGCCAGCATTCCCGGGACTAGCGGGAGAGCAAACACCGGGGAGCTGTTTTTT,CASIPGTSGRANTGELFF
12,TRBJ2-7,TRBV3-1,-,-,TGTGCCAGCAGCCAAAGCGAGAACGAGCAGTACTTC,CASSQSENEQYF
11,TRBJ2-1,TRBV2,-,-,TGTGCCAGCAGTGACAAGCGAGTGCAGTTCTTC,CASSDKRVQFF
18,TRBJ2-1,TRBV28,-,TRBD1,TGTGCCAGCACTCAGACAGGGACACTTTTCATCTCCTACAATGAGCAGTTCTTC,CASTQTGTLFISYNEQFF
14,TRBJ2-7,TRBV7-3,-,TRBD2,TGTGCCAGCAGCTTAGAGCGGGATACCTACGAGCAGTACTTC,CASSLERDTYEQYF
15,TRBJ2-3,TRBV12-3/TRBV12-4,few,TRBD2,TGTGCCAGCGCGGGTGGGACTAGCGGTACTGATACGCAGTATTTT,CASAGGTSGTDTQYF
14,TRBJ1-4,TRBV21-1,few,-,TGTGCCAGCAGTAAACACGGTTTGGGCGAAAAACTGTTTTTT,CASSKHGLGEKLFF
9,TRBJ1-6,TRBV3-1,-,-,TGTGCCAGCGGCTTACCCCTCCACTTT,CASGLPLHF
17,TRBJ2-1,TRBV4-1,few,TRBD2,TGCGCCAGCAGCCAAGATATTGGTAGCGGGGGGGGAAATGAGCAGTTCTTC,CASSQDIGSGGGNEQFF
13,TRBJ2-1,TRBV18,few,-,TGTGCCAGCTCACCAACAGGGAACAATGAGCAGTTCTTC,CASSPTGNNEQFF
14,TRBJ1-4,TRBV12-3/TRBV12-4,-,TRBD1,TGTGCCATCAAACCTCAGGGGGCGGGTGAAAAACTGTTTTTT,CAIKPQGAGEKLFF
13,TRBJ1-2,TRBV10-3,few,-,TGTGCCATCAGTGAGTCGGGCAACTATGGCTACACCTTC,CAISESGNYGYTF
15,TRBJ1-4,TRBV5-1,few,TRBD1,TGCGCCAGCAGCTCAACCGGGACAGCAAATGAAAAACTGTTTTTT,CASSSTGTANEKLFF
18,TRBJ2-2,TRBV4-1,-,TRBD1,TGCGCCAGCAGCCAAATTTATGTTACAGGGGTGAACACCGGGGAGCTGTTTTTT,CASSQIYVTGVNTGELFF
14,TRBJ2-5,TRBV9,few,-,TGTGCCAGCAGCGTAGCCGGGCGACAAGAGACCCAGTACTTC,CASSVAGRQETQYF
15,TRBJ2-1,TRBV9,-,-,TGTGCCAGCAGCGGTGGATACAGCTCCTACAATGAGCAGTTCTTC,CASSGGYSSYNEQFF
13,TRBJ1-2,TRBV29-1,-,TRBD1,TGCAGCGTTGCTAGAACAGGGGGCCGAGGCTACACCTTC,CSVARTGGRGYTF
16,TRBJ2-5,TRBV27,-,TRBD2,TGTGCCAGCAGTCCCGGCTCTAGCGGGACTCAAGAGACCCAGTACTTC,CASSPGSSGTQETQYF
15,TRBJ2-2,TRBV6-2/TRBV6-3,-,-,TGTGCCAGCAGTTACTTCGGACATGACACCGGGGAGCTGTTTTTT,CASSYFGHDTGELFF
15,TRBJ2-2,TRBV24-1,-,TRBD2,TGTGCCACCAGCCGTAGCGGGACCTCGTCCGGGGAGCTGTTTTTT,CATSRSGTSSGELFF
14,TRBJ2-5,TRBV12-3/TRBV12-4,-,TRBD1,TGTGCCAGCACTTGGACAGGGCATTCGGAGACCCAGTACTTC,CASTWTGHSETQYF
16,TRBJ2-1,TRBV12-3/TRBV12-4,-,TRBD1,TGTGCCAGCAGTTTACCGACAGGGGCCAACTACAATGAGCAGTTCTTC,CASSLPTGANYNEQFF
15,TRBJ2-7,TRBV20-1,few,-,TGCAGTGCTAGAGATAGGGGCGGCAACTCCTACGAGCAGTACTTC,CSARDRGGNSYEQYF
13,TRBJ2-5,TRBV28,-,-,TGTGCCAGCAGGGAAAGAGGGGAAGAGACCCAGTACTTC,CASRERGEETQYF
16,TRBJ2-2,TRBV21-1,few,-,TGTGCCAGCAGCAAAGGATCAGGGGCGGGCACCGGGGAGCTGTTTTTT,CASSKGSGAGTGELFF
18,TRBJ2-4,TRBV18,-,-,TGTGCCAGCTCACGGGGCCCGGCGGGACATTCAGGGGGAAACATTCAGTACTTC,CASSRGPAGHSGGNIQYF
11,TRBJ2-5,TRBV2,-,-,TGTGCCAGCAGTGTTGTAGAGACCCAGTACTTC,CASSVVETQYF
11,TRBJ1-2,TRBV6-2/TRBV6-3,-,-,TGTGCCAGCCGTACCGGGGTCGGCTACACCTTC,CASRTGVGYTF
15,TRBJ2-7,TRBV11-2,few,TRBD1,TGTGCCAGCAGCTTAGGGACAGGGGGCCTCTACGAGCAGTACTTC,CASSLGTGGLYEQYF
15,TRBJ1-6,TRBV20-1,-,-,TGCAGTGCTAGGGCGGACATTCCCTTGGATTCACCCCTCCACTTT,CSARADIPLDSPLHF
13,TRBJ2-2,TRBV15,-,-,TGTGCCACCGCGGGACCCAGTACCGGGGAGCTGTTTTTT,CATAGPSTGELFF
13,TRBJ1-4,TRBV6-4,-,-,TGTGCCAGCGTGGCGATATCTAATGAAAAACTGTTTTTT,CASVAISNEKLFF
17,TRBJ2-1,TRBV7-8,-,TRBD2,TGTGCCAGCAGCTTAGCGGGGGCGGGACTAGCGGGAGTTGAGCAGTTCTTC,CASSLAGAGLAGVEQFF
16,TRBJ2-2,TRBV4-1,-,-,TGCGCCAGCAGGGAAGGCCCAGCCGCGAACACCGGGGAGCTGTTTTTT,CASREGPAANTGELFF
13,TRBJ2-5,TRBV27,-,TRBD2,TGTGCCAGCAGAGTAGCGGGAGCAGAGACCCAGTACTTC,CASRVAGAETQYF
17,TRBJ1-2,TRBV5-1,few,TRBD1,TGCGCCAGCAGCTTGGCCGGGACAGGAAATGTTCGTTATGGCTACACCTTC,CASSLAGTGNVRYGYTF
13,TRBJ2-5,TRBV6-4,-,TRBD2,TGTGCCAGCAGCAGGACTAGATATGAGACCCAGTACTTC,CASSRTRYETQYF
14,TRBJ1-5,TRBV6-1,few,-,TGTGCCAGCAGTCCCCTGGACAGCAATCAGCCCCAGCATTTT,CASSPLDSNQPQHF
14,TRBJ2-5,TRBV7-2,-,-,TGTGCCAGCAGCGCGACAGTACTTCAAGAGACCCAGTACTTC,CASSATVLQETQYF
14,TRBJ2-1,TRBV5-1,-,TRBD2,TGCGCCAGCTCCGCCGGGACTAGCGGTGAAGTGGAGTTCTTC,CASSAGTSGEVEFF
14,TRBJ2-3,TRBV7-6,-,-,TGTGCCAGCAGCTTAAGCCCGGTGGCAGATACGCAGTATTTT,CASSLSPVADTQYF
14,TRBJ1-5,TRBV2,-,-,TGTGCCAGCAGTGAACTTTGGGTTGGTCAGCCCCAGCATTTT,CASSELWVGQPQHF
13,TRBJ2-1,TRBV5-1,few,TRBD2,TGCGCCAGCAGCTCTGGACTAGCGGGAGGTGGATTCTTC,CASSSGLAGGGFF
19,TRBJ2-1,TRBV3-1,-,TRBD2,TGTGCCAGCAGCCAAGATTGGGGGACTAGCGGGAGGTCCTACAATGAGCAGTTCTTC,CASSQDWGTSGRSYNEQFF
15,TRBJ2-1,TRBV20-1,-,TRBD1,TGCAGTGCGCGAGACAGGGCTGTATACCACAATGAGCAGTTCTTC,CSARDRAVYHNEQFF
13,TRBJ1-1,TRBV28,few,-,TGTGCCAGCTCTGGGGGCAGGGCGTCGGAGGCTTTCTTT,CASSGGRASEAFF
12,TRBJ1-2,TRBV20-1,-,-,TGCAGTGCTAGAATTGTAGGGAACGGCTACACCTTC,CSARIVGNGYTF
14,TRBJ2-2,TRBV5-5,once,-,TGTGCCAGCAGCTTTTTTATCGGGACCGGGGAGCTGTTTTTT,CASSFFIGTGELFF
18,TRBJ2-3,TRBV4-1,few,TRBD2,TGCGCCAGCAGCCAAGATGTAACTAGCGGGCGGTCCACAGATACGCAGTATTTT,CASSQDVTSGRSTDTQYF
15,TRBJ1-1,TRBV21-1,-,-,TGTGCCAGCAGTCGTCCGGGGGCAACTAACACTGAAGCTTTCTTT,CASSRPGATNTEAFF
12,TRBJ2-2,TRBV11-2,few,-,TGTGCCAGCAGCTTATGGGGCGGGGAGCTGTTTTTT,CASSLWGGELFF
12,TRBJ1-4,TRBV27,-,-,TGTGCCAGCAGGACGATAGGGGAAAAACTGTTTTTT,CASRTIGEKLFF